This is a list of T cell receptor beta chains from one sample in a study of cytomegalovirus exposure and HLA in healthy donors. Repertoires were generated with immunoSEQ multiplex PCR, while TCRdb's copy carries only in-frame clones and drops some. The profile shows about 120,000 clones, around 66% of them singletons. Sequencing input: PBMCs. Receptor source: a young man in good health and CMV-seronegative. Both conserved end residues are part of each CDR3. A D gene is named only where the DNA matches it firmly. Clone size is given for some rows only: seen once, a few or many times, or a class if the clone is expanded.

NA	TRBV28	TRBJ1-1	TRBD1	CASSLVGQGNTEAFF	TGTGCCAGCAGTTTGGTCGGACAGGGCAACACTGAAGCTTTCTTT
NA	TRBV4-3	TRBJ2-7	TRBD2	CASSQDGGRGYEQYF	TGCGCCAGCAGCCAAGACGGCGGGAGGGGGTACGAGCAGTACTTC
NA	TRBV5-4	TRBJ2-3	TRBD2	CASSFSGRVGDTQYF	TGTGCCAGCAGCTTTAGCGGGAGGGTAGGAGATACGCAGTATTTT
once	TRBV6-5	TRBJ2-5	TRBD2	CASSLGLAGAQETQYF	TGTGCCAGCAGTTTGGGACTAGCGGGGGCACAAGAGACCCAGTACTTC
NA	TRBV19	TRBJ2-2	NA	CASSILSGELFF	TGTGCCAGTAGTATCCTTTCCGGGGAGCTGTTTTTT
NA	TRBV28	TRBJ2-7	NA	CASSFANEQYF	TGTGCCAGCAGTTTTGCGAACGAGCAGTACTTC
few	TRBV5-1	TRBJ2-5	TRBD2	CASSLRSGALQETQYF	TGCGCCAGCAGCTTGAGGAGCGGGGCCCTCCAAGAGACCCAGTACTTC
few	TRBV7-9	TRBJ1-2	TRBD1	CASSLEAGGGGYTF	TGTGCCAGCAGCTTAGAGGCAGGGGGCGGTGGCTACACCTTC
few	TRBV5-1	TRBJ1-4	NA	CASSLGRGATNEKLFF	TGCGCCAGCAGCTTGGGGAGGGGCGCAACTAATGAAAAACTGTTTTTT
NA	TRBV7-9	TRBJ1-4	NA	CASSLAGPTNEKLFF	TGTGCCAGCAGCTTAGCGGGGCCTACTAATGAAAAACTGTTTTTT
NA	TRBV11-2	TRBJ1-1	NA	CASSPRRGPEAFF	TGTGCCAGCAGCCCCCGGCGGGGACCCGAAGCTTTCTTT
once	TRBV7-2	TRBJ2-1	TRBD2	CASSLGRLAGDEQFF	TGTGCCAGCAGCCTTGGGCGACTAGCCGGCGATGAGCAGTTCTTC
NA	TRBV5-1	TRBJ2-2	NA	CASSLTGGELFF	TGCGCCAGCAGCTTGACGGGCGGGGAGCTGTTTTTT
few	TRBV5-1	TRBJ2-5	TRBD1	CASSLGQGQETQYF	TGCGCCAGCAGCTTGGGACAGGGACAAGAGACCCAGTACTTC
NA	TRBV2	TRBJ1-6	TRBD1	CASRQGWGNSPLHF	TGTGCCAGCAGACAGGGGTGGGGTAATTCACCCCTCCACTTT
NA	TRBV9	TRBJ2-1	NA	CASRGASNEQFF	TGTGCCAGCAGGGGGGCTTCGAATGAGCAGTTCTTC
NA	TRBV30	TRBJ1-5	NA	CAWSQRDSHSNQPQHF	TGTGCCTGGAGTCAAAGAGACTCCCATAGCAATCAGCCCCAGCATTTT
few	TRBV4-2	TRBJ2-2	NA	CASKTAAGELFF	TGTGCCAGCAAGACAGCCGCCGGGGAGCTGTTTTTT
NA	TRBV19	TRBJ1-2	TRBD1	CASSRQGYGYTF	TGTGCCAGTAGCCGACAGGGTTATGGCTACACCTTC
few	TRBV28	TRBJ2-5	NA	CASSLGAETQYF	TGTGCCAGCAGTCTAGGGGCCGAGACCCAGTACTTC
NA	TRBV4-1	TRBJ1-2	TRBD1	CASSQELTGDYGYTF	TGCGCCAGCAGCCAAGAATTGACAGGGGACTATGGCTACACCTTC
NA	TRBV6-1	TRBJ2-7	NA	CASTRKTYEQYF	TGTGCCAGCACTAGAAAAACCTACGAGCAGTACTTC
NA	TRBV7-2	TRBJ2-5	TRBD2	CASSLALAGNLETQYF	TGTGCCAGCAGCTTAGCGCTAGCGGGAAATCTAGAGACCCAGTACTTC
NA	TRBV25-1	TRBJ2-1	TRBD2	CASSSQGTSGYNEQFF	TGTGCCAGCAGTTCCCAAGGGACTAGCGGCTACAATGAGCAGTTCTTC
NA	TRBV18	TRBJ2-1	NA	CASSLKLSSYNEQFF	TGTGCCAGCTCACTCAAGCTGAGCTCCTACAATGAGCAGTTCTTC
NA	TRBV19	TRBJ2-1	TRBD2	CASSGRTSGRANEQFF	TGTGCCAGTAGTGGACGGACTAGCGGGAGGGCTAATGAGCAGTTCTTC
NA	TRBV4-1	TRBJ1-5	TRBD1	CASSQGGTGVNQPQHF	TGCGCCAGCAGCCAAGGAGGGACAGGGGTTAATCAGCCCCAGCATTTT
few	TRBV27	TRBJ1-2	NA	CASSFRGGGYTF	TGTGCCAGCAGTTTTCGGGGGGGTGGCTACACCTTC
NA	TRBV28	TRBJ2-7	NA	CASSPRGPYEQYF	TGTGCCAGCAGCCCTCGAGGGCCCTACGAGCAGTACTTC